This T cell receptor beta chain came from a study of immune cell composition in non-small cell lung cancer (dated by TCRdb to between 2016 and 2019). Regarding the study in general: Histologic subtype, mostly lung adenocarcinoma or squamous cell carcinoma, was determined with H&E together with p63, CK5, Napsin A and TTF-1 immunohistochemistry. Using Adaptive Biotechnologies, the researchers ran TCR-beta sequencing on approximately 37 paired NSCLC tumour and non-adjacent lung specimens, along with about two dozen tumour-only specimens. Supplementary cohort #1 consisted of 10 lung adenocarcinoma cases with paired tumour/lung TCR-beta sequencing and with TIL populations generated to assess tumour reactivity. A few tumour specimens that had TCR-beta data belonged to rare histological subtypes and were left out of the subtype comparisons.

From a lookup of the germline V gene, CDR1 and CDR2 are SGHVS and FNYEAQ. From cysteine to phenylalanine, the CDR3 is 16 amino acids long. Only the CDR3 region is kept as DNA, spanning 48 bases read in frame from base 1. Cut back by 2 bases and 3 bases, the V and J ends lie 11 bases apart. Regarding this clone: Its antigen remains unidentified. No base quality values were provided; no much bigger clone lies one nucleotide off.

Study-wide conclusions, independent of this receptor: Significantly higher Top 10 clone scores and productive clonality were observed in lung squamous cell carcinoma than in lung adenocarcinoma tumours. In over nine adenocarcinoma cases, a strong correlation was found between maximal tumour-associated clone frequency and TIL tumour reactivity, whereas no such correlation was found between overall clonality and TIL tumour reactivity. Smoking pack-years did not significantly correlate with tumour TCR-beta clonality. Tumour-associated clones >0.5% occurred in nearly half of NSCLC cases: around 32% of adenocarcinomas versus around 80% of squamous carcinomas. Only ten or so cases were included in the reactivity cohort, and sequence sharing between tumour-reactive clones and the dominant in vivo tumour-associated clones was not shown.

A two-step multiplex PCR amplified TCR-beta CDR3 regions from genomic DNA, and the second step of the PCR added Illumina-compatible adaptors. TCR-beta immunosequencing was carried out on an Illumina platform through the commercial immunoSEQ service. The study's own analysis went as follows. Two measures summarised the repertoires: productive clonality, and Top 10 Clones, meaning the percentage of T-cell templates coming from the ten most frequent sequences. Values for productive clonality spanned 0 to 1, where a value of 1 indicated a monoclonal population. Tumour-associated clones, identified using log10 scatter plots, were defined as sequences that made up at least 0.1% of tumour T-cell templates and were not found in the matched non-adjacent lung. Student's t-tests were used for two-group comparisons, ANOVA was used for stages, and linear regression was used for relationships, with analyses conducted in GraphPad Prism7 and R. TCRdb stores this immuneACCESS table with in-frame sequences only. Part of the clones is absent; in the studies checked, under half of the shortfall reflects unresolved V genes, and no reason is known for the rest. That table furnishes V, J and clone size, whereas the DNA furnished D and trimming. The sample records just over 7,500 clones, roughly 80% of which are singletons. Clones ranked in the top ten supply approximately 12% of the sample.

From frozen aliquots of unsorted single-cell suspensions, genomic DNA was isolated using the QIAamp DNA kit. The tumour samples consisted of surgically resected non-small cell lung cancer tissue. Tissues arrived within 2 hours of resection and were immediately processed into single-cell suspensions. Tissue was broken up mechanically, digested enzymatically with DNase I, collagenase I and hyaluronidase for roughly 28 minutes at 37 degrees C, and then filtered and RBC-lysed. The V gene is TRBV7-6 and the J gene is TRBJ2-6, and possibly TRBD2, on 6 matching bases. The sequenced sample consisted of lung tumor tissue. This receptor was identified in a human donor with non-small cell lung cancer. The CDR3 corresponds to CASSLRSGDGANVLTF. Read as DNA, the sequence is TGTGCCAGCAGCTTAAGGTCGGGGGATGGGGCCAACGTCCTGACTTTC. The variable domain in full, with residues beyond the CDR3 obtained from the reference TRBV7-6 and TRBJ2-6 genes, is GAGVSQSPRYKVTKRGQDVALRCDPISGHVSLYWYRQALGQGPEFLTYFNYEAQQDKSGLPNDRFSAERPEGSISTLTIQRTEQRDSAMYRCASSLRSGDGANVLTFGAGSRLTVL.